Detailed here is one T cell receptor (beta chain). The CDR3 totals 14 residues. Germline V lookup: CDR1 MGHRA, CDR2 YSYEKL. Trimming at V came to 1 base and at J to 5 bases, leaving 4 bases not matched to a gene. Study processing details: How many nucleated cells were present was estimated from reference gene primer amplification. Clones were read by immunoSEQ multiplex PCR, and TCRdb kept only the in-frame ones, dropping some. V, J and clone size are those of that table, while D and trimming were read from the DNA. The sample has roughly 67,000 clones; approximately 95% are singletons. The data are from a study of blood T cell repertoires in COVID-19. Background on the study: PBMCs, B-cell-depleted T cells, or T cells were the source of the cDNA or gDNA that made up the material.

The chain employs TRBV4-1 and TRBJ2-5; 7 bases align to TRBD2. The sample was peripheral blood. This clonotype was obtained from a man between 65 and 85 years old with active COVID-19. CDR3 bases: TGCGCCAGCAGCCAAGTGGGGGGGTTTGAGACCCAGTACTTC. Translation: CASSQVGGFETQYF.